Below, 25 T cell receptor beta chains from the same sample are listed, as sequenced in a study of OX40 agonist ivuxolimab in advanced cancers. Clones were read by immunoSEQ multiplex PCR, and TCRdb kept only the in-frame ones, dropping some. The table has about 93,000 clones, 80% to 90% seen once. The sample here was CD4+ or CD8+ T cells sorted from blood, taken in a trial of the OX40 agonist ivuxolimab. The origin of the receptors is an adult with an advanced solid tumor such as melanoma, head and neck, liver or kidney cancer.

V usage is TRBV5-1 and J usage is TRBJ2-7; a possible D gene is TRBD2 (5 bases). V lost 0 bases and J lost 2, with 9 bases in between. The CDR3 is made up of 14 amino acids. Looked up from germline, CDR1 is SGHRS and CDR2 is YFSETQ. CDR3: CASSLGGIPYEQYF. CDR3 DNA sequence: TGCGCCAGCAGCTTGGGAGGGATTCCCTACGAGCAGTACTTC.

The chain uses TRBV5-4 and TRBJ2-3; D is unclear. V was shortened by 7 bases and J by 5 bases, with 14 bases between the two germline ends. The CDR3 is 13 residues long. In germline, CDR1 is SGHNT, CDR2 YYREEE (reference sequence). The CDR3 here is CASRPWNRDTQYF. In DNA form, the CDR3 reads TGTGCCAGCCGACCATGGAATAGAGATACGCAGTATTTT.

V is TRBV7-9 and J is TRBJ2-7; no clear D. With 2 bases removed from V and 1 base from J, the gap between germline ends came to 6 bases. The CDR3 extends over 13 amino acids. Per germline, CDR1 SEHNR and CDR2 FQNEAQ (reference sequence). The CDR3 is CASSLSQSYEQYF. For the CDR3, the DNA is TGTGCCAGCAGCTTATCGCAGTCCTACGAGCAGTACTTC.

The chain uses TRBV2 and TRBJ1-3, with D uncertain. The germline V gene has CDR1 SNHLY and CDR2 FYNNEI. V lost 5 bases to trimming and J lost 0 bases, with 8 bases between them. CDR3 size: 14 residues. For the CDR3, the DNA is TGTGCCAGCAGTTCAACAACCTCTGGAAACACCATATATTTT. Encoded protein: CASSSTTSGNTIYF.

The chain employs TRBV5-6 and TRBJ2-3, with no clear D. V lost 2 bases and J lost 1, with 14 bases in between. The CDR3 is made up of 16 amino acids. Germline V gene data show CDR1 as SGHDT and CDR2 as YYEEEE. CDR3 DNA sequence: TGTGCCAGCAGCTTATTGGATTTTCCAGGCACAGATACGCAGTATTTT. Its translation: CASSLLDFPGTDTQYF.

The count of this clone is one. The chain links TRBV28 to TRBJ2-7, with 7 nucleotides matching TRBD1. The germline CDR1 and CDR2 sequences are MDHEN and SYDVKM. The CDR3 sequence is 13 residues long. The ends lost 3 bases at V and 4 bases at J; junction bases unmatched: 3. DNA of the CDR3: TGTGCCAGCAGTTTTTACAGGGGATACGAGCAGTACTTC. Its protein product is CASSFYRGYEQYF.

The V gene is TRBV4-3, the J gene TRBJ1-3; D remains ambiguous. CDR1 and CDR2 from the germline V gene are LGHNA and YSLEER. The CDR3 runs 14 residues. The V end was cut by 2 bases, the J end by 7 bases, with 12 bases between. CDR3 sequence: CASSQFARENTIYF. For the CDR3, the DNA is TGCGCCAGCAGCCAATTTGCTCGAGAGAACACCATATATTTT.

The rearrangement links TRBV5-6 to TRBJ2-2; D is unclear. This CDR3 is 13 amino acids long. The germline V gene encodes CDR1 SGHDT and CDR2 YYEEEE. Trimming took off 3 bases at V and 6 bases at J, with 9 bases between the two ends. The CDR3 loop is CASSSGPSGELFF. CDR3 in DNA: TGTGCCAGCAGCTCCGGACCGTCCGGGGAGCTGTTTTTT.

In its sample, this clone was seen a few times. The CDR3 nucleotides are TGCGCCAGCAGCCCGTCAGGGGGGGCGCAGGTGGCTGAAGCTTTCTTT. Protein product: CASSPSGGAQVAEAFF. The rearrangement links TRBV5-1 to TRBJ1-1, with 7 bases aligning to TRBD1. With V trimmed by 4 bases and J by 6 bases, 15 bases remained unmatched. The CDR3 extends over 16 amino acids. Germline V gives CDR1 SGHRS, CDR2 YFSETQ.

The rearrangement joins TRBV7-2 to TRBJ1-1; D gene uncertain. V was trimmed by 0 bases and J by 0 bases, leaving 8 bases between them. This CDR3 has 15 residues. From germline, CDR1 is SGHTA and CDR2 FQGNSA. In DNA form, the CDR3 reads TGTGCCAGCAGCTTAGCAGGAGGAGTGAACACTGAAGCTTTCTTT. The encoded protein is CASSLAGGVNTEAFF.

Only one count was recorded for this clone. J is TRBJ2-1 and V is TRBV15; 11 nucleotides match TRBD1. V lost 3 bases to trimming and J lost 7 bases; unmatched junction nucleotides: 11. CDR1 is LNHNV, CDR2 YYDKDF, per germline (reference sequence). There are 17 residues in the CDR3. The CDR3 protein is CATSRGYGQGARNEQFF. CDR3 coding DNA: TGTGCCACCAGCAGGGGCTATGGACAGGGGGCAAGGAATGAGCAGTTCTTC.

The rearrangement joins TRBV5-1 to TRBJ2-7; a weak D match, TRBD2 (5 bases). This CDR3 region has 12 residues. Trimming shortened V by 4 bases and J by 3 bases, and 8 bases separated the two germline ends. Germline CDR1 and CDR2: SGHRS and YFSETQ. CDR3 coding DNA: TGCGCCAGCAGCCCGGCGGGCTACGAGCAGTACTTC. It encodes CASSPAGYEQYF.

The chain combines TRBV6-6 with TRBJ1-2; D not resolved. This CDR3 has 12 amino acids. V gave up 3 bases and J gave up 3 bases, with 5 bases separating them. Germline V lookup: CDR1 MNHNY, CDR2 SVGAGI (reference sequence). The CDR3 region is CASSYPDYGYTF. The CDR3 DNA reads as TGTGCCAGCAGTTATCCGGACTATGGCTACACCTTC.

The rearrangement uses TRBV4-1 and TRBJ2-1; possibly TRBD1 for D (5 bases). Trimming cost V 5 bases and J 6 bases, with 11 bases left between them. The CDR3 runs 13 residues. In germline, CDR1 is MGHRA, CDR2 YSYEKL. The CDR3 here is CASSKRDSNEQFF. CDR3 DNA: TGCGCCAGCAGCAAACGCGACAGCAATGAGCAGTTCTTC.

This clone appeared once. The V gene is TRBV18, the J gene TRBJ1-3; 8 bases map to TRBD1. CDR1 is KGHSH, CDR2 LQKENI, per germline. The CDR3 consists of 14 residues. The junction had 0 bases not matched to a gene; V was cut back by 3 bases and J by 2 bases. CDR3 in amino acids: CASSPTGAGNTIYF. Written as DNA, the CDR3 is TGTGCCAGCTCACCGACAGGGGCTGGAAACACCATATATTTT.

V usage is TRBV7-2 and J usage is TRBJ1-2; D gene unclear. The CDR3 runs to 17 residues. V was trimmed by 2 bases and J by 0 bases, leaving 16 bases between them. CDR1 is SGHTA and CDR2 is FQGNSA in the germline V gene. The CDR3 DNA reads TGTGCCAGCAGCTTACAAGGCGGCGAAGAACCTAACTATGGCTACACCTTC. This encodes CASSLQGGEEPNYGYTF.

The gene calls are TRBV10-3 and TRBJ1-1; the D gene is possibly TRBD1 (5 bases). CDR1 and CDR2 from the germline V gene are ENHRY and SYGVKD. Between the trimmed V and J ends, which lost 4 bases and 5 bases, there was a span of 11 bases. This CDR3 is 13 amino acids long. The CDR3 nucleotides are TGTGCCATCAGTGCAGAAGGGGAAACTGAAGCTTTCTTT. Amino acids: CAISAEGETEAFF.

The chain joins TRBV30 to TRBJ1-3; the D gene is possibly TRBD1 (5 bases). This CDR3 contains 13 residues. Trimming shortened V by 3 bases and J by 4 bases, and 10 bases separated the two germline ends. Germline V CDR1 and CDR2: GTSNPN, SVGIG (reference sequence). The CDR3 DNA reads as TGTGCCTGGAGCCTAACAGGAGGAAACACCATATATTTT. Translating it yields CAWSLTGGNTIYF.

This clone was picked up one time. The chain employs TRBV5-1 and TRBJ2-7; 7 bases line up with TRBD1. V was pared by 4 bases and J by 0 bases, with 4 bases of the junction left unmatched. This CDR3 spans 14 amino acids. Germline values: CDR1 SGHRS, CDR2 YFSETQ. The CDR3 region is CASSMDRRSYEQYF. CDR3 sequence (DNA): TGCGCCAGCAGCATGGACAGGCGCTCCTACGAGCAGTACTTC.

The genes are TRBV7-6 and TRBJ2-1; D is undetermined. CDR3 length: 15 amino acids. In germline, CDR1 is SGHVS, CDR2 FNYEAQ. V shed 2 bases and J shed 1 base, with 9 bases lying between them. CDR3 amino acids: CASSLRQDSYNEQFF. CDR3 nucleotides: TGTGCCAGCAGCTTACGCCAGGATTCCTACAATGAGCAGTTCTTC. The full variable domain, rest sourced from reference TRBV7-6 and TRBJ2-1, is GAGVSQSPRYKVTKRGQDVALRCDPISGHVSLYWYRQALGQGPEFLTYFNYEAQQDKSGLPNDRFSAERPEGSISTLTIQRTEQRDSAMYRCASSLRQDSYNEQFFGPGTRLTVL.

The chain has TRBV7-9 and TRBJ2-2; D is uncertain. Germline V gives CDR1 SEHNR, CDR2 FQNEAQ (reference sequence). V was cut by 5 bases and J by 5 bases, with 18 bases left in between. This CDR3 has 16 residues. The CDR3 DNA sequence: TGTGCCAGCAGCCCCCCTAAAGATCGAGGAACCGGGGAGCTGTTTTTT. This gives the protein CASSPPKDRGTGELFF.

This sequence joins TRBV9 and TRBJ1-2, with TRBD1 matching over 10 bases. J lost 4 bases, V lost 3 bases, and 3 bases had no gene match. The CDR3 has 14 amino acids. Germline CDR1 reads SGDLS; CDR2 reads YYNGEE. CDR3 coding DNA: TGTGCCAGCAGCGGGGGACAGGGGTTCTATGGCTACACCTTC. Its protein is CASSGGQGFYGYTF.

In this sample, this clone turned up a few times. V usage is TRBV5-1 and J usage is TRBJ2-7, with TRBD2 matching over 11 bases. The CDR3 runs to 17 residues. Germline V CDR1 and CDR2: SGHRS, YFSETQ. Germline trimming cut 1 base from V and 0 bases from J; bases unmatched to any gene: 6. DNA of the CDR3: TGCGCCAGCAGCTTGCGGGGACTAGCGGTCGTCTCCTACGAGCAGTACTTC. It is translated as CASSLRGLAVVSYEQYF.

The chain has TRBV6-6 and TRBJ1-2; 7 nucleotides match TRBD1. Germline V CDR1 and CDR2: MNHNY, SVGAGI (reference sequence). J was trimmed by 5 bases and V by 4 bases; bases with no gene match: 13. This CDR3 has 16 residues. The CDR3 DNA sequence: TGTGCCAGCAGTTTCCGACAGGGAGTCATATGGTATGGCTACACCTTC. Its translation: CASSFRQGVIWYGYTF.

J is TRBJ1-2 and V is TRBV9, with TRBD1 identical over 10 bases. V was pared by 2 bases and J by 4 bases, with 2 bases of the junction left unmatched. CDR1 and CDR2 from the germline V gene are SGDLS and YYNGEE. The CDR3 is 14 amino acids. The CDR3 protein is CASSVWTGGYGYTF. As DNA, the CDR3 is TGTGCCAGCAGCGTTTGGACAGGGGGCTATGGCTACACCTTC.